This T cell receptor beta chain was identified in a study of blood T cell repertoires in COVID-19 (dated by TCRdb to 2019 to 2021). At the level of the whole study: Samples from collaborators originated in the United States, Italy and Spain and spanned both the acute and convalescent phases of COVID-19. The sample metadata nearly always contained a de-identified subject ID, COVID-19 status, age in years and sex. The samples were drawn from the first 160 participants of the ongoing ImmuneRACE study and from 1,254 subjects provided by 6 global collaborators. Subjects who had been exposed to COVID-19, were actively infected with it, or had recovered from it provided the deeply sampled blood TCRbeta repertoires that made up the dataset. Where available, HLA class I and class II types were obtained from metadata supplied by the sample provider rather than from assay-based typing. The prospective study material was composed of cDNA or gDNA derived from T cells, B-cell-depleted T cells, or PBMCs. A freely available public database, intended as a resource for researchers studying the immune response to SARS-CoV-2, is where the repertoires were released.

The immunoSEQ Assay, a bias-controlled multiplex PCR, was used to amplify TCRbeta CDR3 regions from genomic DNA. Per the authors' processing: Nucleated cell counts per sample were estimated from amplification of reference gene primers within the assay. Sequence reads were collapsed and filtered to measure the absolute abundance of every unique TCRbeta CDR3 rearrangement. For each sample, productive Simpson clonality was calculated by taking the square root of Simpson's diversity index across productive rearrangements. Sourced from immuneACCESS, this table was stored by TCRdb with only in-frame sequences that have V and J called. A share of the clones is absent; for the studies checked, an unresolved V gene accounts for under half, and the remainder has no known explanation. V and J calls and clone size are as listed in that table; D and trimming were resolved from the DNA. The sample table lists 170,000 or so clones, roughly nine tenths of them with a count of one. The ten largest make up approximately 2% of the sample.

As to this clone: The antigen this receptor binds is unknown. No base quality values were provided; no much bigger clone lies one nucleotide off.

Samples from volunteer blood donors who had recovered from COVID-19 were contributed by a second Seattle source. Collaborating institutions collected whole blood in K2EDTA tubes following their own protocols. For TCRbeta analysis, collaborator samples were shipped as frozen whole blood, as isolated PBMCs, or as DNA extracted from either sample type. Trimming accounts for 5 bases at V and 4 bases at J, while the number of junction bases matched to no gene is 8. CDR1 and CDR2, per the germline V gene, are SGHAT and FQNNGV. From cysteine to phenylalanine, the CDR3 is 16 amino acids long. Only the CDR3 region is kept as DNA, spanning 48 bases read in frame from base 1. On the study overall, not on this receptor specifically: How much clinical and demographic metadata was included differed by source and by participant, and the metadata was provided uncurated.

The chain joins TRBV11-2 to TRBJ2-3; 11 nucleotides in the junction match TRBD1. The TCR comes from a young man who had recovered from COVID-19. Source material: peripheral blood. The CDR3 reads CASSRQGQGVADTQYF. Read as DNA, the sequence is TGTGCCAGCAGCCGACAGGGACAGGGGGTAGCAGATACGCAGTATTTT.